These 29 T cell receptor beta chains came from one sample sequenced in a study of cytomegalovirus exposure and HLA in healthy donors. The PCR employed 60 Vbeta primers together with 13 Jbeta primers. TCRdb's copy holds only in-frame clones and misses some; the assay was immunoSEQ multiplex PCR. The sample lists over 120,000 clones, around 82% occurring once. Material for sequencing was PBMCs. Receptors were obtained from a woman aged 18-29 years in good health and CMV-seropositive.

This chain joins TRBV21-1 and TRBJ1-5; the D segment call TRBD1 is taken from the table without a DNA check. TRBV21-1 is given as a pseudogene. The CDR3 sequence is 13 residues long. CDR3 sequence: CAGLAGANQPQHF. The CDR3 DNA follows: TGTGCCGGTTTAGCTGGGGCCAATCAGCCCCAGCATTTT.

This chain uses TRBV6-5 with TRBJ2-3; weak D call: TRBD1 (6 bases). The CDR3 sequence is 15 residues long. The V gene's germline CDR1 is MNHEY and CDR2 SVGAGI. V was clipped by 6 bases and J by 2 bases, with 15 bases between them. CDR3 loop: CASSAGTLTTDTQYF. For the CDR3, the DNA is TGTGCCAGCAGCGCCGGGACATTGACCACAGATACGCAGTATTTT.

CDR3 DNA sequence: TGTGCCAGCTCACCACCGTCACAAACAGATACGCAGTATTTT. This codes for CASSPPSQTDTQYF. The J gene is TRBJ2-3, the V gene TRBV18; no firm D call. The germline V gene has CDR1 KGHSH and CDR2 LQKENI. Trimming removed 0 bases from V and 3 bases from J, with 7 bases in between. The CDR3 contains 14 residues.

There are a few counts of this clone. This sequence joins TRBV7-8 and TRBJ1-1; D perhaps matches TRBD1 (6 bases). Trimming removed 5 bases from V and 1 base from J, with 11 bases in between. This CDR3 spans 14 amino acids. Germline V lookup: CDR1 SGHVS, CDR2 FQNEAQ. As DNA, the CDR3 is TGTGCCAGCAGCCCGGGACATCAGAACACTGAAGCTTTCTTT. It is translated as CASSPGHQNTEAFF.

Here the CDR3 DNA reads TGTGCCACCTCGTCCGGACAGGGTGGTCTCGGCAATCAGCCCCAGCATTTT. It yields the protein CATSSGQGGLGNQPQHF. The J gene is TRBJ1-5, the V gene TRBV15; 8 bases agree with TRBD1. J gave up 2 bases and V 8 bases, and 14 bases lay outside the gene matches. This CDR3 is built from 17 residues. Germline CDR1 is LNHNV and CDR2 is YYDKDF (reference sequence).

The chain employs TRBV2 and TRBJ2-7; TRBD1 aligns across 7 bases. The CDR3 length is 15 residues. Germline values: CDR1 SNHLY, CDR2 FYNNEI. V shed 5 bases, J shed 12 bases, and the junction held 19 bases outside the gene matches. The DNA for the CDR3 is TGTGCCAGCAGTCGAATTGCGGAAGGGGTGTCAGGGGGGTACTTC. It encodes CASSRIAEGVSGGYF. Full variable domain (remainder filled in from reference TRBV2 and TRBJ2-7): EPEVTQTPSHQVTQMGQEVILRCVPISNHLYFYWYRQILGQKVEFLVSFYNNEISEKSEIFDDQFSVERPDGSNFTLKIRSTKLEDSAMYFCASSRIAEGVSGGYFGPGTRLTVT.

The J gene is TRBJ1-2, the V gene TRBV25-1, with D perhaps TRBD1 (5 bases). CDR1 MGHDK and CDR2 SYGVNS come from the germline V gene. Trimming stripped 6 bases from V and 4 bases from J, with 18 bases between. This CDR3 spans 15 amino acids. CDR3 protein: CASRVTTGGIYGYTF. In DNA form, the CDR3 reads TGTGCCAGCAGAGTAACTACCGGGGGAATCTATGGCTACACCTTC.

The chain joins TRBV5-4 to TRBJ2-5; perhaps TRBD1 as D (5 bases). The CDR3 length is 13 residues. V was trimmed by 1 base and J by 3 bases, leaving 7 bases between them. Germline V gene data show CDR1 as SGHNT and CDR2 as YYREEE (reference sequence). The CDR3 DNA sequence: TGTGCCAGCAGCTTGCCAGGGAAAGAGACCCAGTACTTC. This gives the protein CASSLPGKETQYF.

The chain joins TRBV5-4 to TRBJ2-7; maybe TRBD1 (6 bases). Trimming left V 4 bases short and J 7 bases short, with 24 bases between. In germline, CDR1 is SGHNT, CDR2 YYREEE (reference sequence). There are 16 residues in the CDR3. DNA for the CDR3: TGTGCCAGCAGCCAGCCCCAGGGGAAGGGGCTATATGAGCAGTACTTC. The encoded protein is CASSQPQGKGLYEQYF. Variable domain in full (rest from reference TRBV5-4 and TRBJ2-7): ETGVTQSPTHLIKTRGQQVTLRCSSQSGHNTVSWYQQALGQGPQFIFQYYREEENGRGNFPPRFSGLQFPNYSSELNVNALELDDSALYLCASSQPQGKGLYEQYFGPGTRLTVT.

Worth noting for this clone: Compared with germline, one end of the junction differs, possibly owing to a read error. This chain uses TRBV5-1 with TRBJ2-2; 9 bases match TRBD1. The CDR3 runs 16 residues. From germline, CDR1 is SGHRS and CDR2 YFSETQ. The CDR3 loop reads CAGSPTGGLNTGELFF. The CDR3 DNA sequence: TGCGCCGGCAGTCCTACAGGGGGCCTGAACACCGGGGAGCTGTTTTTT.

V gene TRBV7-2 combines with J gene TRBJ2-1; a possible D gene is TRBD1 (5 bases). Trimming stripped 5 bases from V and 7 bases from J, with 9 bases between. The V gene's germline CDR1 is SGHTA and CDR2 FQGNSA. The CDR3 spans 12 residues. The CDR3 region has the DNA TGTGCCAGCAGCCCGGACATGAATGAGCAGTTCTTC. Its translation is CASSPDMNEQFF.

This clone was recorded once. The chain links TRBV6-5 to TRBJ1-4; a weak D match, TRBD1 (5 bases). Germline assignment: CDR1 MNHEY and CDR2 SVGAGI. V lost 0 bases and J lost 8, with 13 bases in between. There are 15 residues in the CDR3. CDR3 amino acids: CASSYSSSGGEKLFF. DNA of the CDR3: TGTGCCAGCAGTTACTCGAGTTCCGGGGGGGAAAAACTGTTTTTT.

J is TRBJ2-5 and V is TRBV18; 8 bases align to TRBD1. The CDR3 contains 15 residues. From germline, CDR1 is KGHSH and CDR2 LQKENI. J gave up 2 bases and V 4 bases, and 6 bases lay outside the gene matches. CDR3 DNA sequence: TGTGCCAGCTCACTGACAGGGGTTAGGCAAGAGACCCAGTACTTC. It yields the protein CASSLTGVRQETQYF. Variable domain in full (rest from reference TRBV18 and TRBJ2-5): NAGVMQNPRHLVRRRGQEARLRCSPMKGHSHVYWYRQLPEEGLKFMVYLQKENIIDESGMPKERFSAEFPKEGPSILRIQQVVRGDSAAYFCASSLTGVRQETQYFGPGTRLLVL.

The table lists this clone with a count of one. The DNA of the CDR3 is TGTGCCACACTAGCGGCGGGGGCCACCGGGGAGCTGTTTTTT. Amino acid sequence: CATLAAGATGELFF. V and J are TRBV2 and TRBJ2-2; 8 nucleotides align to TRBD2. This CDR3 is 14 amino acids long. CDR1 is SNHLY and CDR2 is FYNNEI in the germline V gene. V gave up 10 bases and J gave up 4 bases; unmatched junction bases: 8.

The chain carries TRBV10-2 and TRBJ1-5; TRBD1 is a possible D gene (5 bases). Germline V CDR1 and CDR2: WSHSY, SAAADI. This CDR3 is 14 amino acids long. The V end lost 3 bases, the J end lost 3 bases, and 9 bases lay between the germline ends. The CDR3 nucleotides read TGCGCCAGCAGTGACCAGGGCCTCAATCAGCCCCAGCATTTT. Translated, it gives CASSDQGLNQPQHF.

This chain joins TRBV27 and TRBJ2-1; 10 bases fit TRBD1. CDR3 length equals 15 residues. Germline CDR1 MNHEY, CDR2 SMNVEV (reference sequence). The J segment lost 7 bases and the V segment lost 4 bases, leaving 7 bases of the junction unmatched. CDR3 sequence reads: CASSYPGQGRNEQFF. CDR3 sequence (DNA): TGTGCCAGCAGTTACCCGGGACAGGGGAGGAATGAGCAGTTCTTC.

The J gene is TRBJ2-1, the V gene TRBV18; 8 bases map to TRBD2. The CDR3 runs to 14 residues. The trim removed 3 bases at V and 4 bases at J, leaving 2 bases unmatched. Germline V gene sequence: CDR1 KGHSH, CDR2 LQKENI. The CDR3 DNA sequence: TGTGCCAGCTCACCTAGCGGGGAGTACAATGAGCAGTTCTTC. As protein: CASSPSGEYNEQFF.

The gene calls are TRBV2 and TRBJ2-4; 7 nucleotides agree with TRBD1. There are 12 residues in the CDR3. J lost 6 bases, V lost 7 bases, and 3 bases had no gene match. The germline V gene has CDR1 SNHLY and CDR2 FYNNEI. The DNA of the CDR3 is TGTGCCAGCAAGGGGGCGGGAAACATTCAGTACTTC. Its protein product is CASKGAGNIQYF.

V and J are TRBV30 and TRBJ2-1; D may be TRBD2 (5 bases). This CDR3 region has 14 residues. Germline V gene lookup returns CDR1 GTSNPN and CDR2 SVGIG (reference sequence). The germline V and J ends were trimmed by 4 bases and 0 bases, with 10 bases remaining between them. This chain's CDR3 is CAWTGVSSYNEQFF. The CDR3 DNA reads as TGTGCCTGGACCGGGGTAAGCTCCTACAATGAGCAGTTCTTC.

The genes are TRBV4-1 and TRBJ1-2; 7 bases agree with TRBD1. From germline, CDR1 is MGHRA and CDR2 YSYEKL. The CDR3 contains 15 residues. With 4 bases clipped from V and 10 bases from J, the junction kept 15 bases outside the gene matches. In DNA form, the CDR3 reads TGCGCCAGCAGCCCCCGAGGGGACAGTGGGGGCGACTACACCTTC. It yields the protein CASSPRGDSGGDYTF.

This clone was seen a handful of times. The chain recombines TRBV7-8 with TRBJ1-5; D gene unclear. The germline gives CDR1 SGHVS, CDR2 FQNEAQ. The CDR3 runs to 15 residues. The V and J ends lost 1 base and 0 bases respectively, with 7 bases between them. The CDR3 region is CASSLGRDSNQPQHF. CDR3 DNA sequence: TGTGCCAGCAGCTTAGGGAGGGATAGCAATCAGCCCCAGCATTTT.

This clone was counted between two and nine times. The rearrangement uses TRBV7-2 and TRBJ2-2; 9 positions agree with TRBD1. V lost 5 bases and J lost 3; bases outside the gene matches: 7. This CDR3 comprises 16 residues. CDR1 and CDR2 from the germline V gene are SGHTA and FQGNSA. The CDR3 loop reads CASSAQGALDTGELFF. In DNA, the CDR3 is TGTGCCAGCAGCGCACAGGGGGCTTTGGACACCGGGGAGCTGTTTTTT.

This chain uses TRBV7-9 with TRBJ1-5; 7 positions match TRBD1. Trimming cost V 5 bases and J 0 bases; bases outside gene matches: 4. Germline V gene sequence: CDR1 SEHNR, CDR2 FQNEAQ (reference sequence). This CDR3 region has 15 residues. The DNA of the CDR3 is TGTGCCAGCAGCGCGGACAGGTTTAGCAATCAGCCCCAGCATTTT. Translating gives CASSADRFSNQPQHF. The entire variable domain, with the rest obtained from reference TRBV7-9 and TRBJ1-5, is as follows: DTGVSQNPRHKITKRGQNVTFRCDPISEHNRLYWYRQTLGQGPEFLTYFQNEAQLEKSRLLSDRFSAERPKGSFSTLEIQRTEQGDSAMYLCASSADRFSNQPQHFGDGTRLSIL.

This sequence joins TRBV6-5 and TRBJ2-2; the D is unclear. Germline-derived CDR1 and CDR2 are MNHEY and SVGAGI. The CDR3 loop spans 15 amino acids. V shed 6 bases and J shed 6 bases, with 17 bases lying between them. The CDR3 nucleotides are TGTGCCAGCAGAAGACGTGAGGCTTTCCCCGGGGAGCTGTTTTTT. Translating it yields CASRRREAFPGELFF.

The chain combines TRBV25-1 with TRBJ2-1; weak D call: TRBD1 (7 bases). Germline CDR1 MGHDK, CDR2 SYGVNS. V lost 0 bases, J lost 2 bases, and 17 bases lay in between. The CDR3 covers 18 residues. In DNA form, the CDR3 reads TGTGCCAGCAGTGAATATGAGGGGGGTCAGGGGGCCTACAATGAGCAGTTCTTC. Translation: CASSEYEGGQGAYNEQFF.

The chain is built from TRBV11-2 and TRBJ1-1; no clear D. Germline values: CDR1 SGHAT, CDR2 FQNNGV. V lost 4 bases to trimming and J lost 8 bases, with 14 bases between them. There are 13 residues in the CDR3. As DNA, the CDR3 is TGTGCCAGCAGCTCGCCCTGGGCTAACGAAGCTTTCTTT. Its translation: CASSSPWANEAFF.

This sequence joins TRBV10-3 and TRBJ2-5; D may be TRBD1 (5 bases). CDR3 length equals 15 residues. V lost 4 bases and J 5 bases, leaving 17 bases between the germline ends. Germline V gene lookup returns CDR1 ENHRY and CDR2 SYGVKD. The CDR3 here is CAISGQPGHRETQYF. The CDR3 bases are TGTGCCATCAGTGGTCAGCCAGGGCACCGGGAGACCCAGTACTTC.

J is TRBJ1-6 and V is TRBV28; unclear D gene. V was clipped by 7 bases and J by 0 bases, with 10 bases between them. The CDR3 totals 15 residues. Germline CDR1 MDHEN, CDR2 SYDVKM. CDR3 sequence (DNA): TGTGCCAGCACCCCATTGAGCTCCTATAATTCACCCCTCCACTTT. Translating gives CASTPLSSYNSPLHF.

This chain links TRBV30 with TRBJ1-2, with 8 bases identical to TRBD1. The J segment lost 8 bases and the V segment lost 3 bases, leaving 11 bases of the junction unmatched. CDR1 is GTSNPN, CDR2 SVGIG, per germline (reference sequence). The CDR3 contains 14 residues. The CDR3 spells CAWSRSQGAVGYTF. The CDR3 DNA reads TGTGCCTGGAGCCGTTCCCAGGGGGCGGTAGGCTACACCTTC. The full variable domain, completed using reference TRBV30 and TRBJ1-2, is SQTIHQWPATLVQPVGSPLSLECTVEGTSNPNLYWYRQAAGRGLQLLFYSVGIGQISSEVPQNLSASRPQDRQFILSSKKLLLSDSGFYLCAWSRSQGAVGYTFGSGTRLTVV.